This is a list of T cell receptor beta chains from one sample in a study of T cell responses to AZD1222 COVID-19 vaccine. Assay used: immunoSEQ multiplex PCR; TCRdb lists only in-frame clones, some missing. The sample gives about 150,000 clones, 80% to 95% of which show up once; roughly 3.2% is in the top ten. The specimen was peripheral blood, collected 28 days after the second AZD1222 dose. These receptors all come from an adult who received the AZD1222 COVID-19 vaccine. Each CDR3 is given with its conserved first and last residue. A D gene is named only where the DNA matches it firmly. Some rows mark clone size as missing; the rest say once, few, many or name a class of expanded clone.

V gene	clone size	D gene	J gene	CDR3 protein	CDR3 DNA
TRBV6-5	.	.	TRBJ1-5	CASSPRWGNQPQHF	TGTGCCAGCAGTCCCCGGTGGGGGAATCAGCCCCAGCATTTT
TRBV9	once	TRBD1	TRBJ1-4	CASSTDREGEKLFF	TGTGCCAGCAGCACCGACAGGGAGGGTGAAAAACTGTTTTTT
TRBV12-3/TRBV12-4	.	.	TRBJ1-2	CASSLELGGYTF	TGTGCCAGCAGTCTAGAGCTCGGCGGCTACACCTTC
TRBV7-9	once	.	TRBJ1-3	CASSLATLSGNTIYF	TGTGCCAGCAGCTTAGCGACTCTCTCTGGAAACACCATATATTTT
TRBV4-1	once	.	TRBJ2-7	CASAPAEAIEYEQYF	TGCGCCAGCGCCCCCGCGGAAGCGATTGAGTACGAGCAGTACTTC
TRBV5-8	.	TRBD1	TRBJ1-2	CASSSQGAPRYGYTF	TGTGCCAGCTCATCTCAGGGGGCGCCCCGATATGGCTACACCTTC
TRBV6-6	.	.	TRBJ1-3	CASSYWRGENTIYF	TGTGCCAGCAGTTACTGGCGGGGAGAAAACACCATATATTTT
TRBV19	.	.	TRBJ2-6	CASSIDGTAFSGANVLTF	TGTGCCAGTAGTATAGATGGGACCGCATTCTCTGGGGCCAACGTCCTGACTTTC
TRBV5-1	.	.	TRBJ1-5	CASSLDGEQPQHF	TGCGCCAGCAGCTTGGACGGAGAACAGCCCCAGCATTTT
TRBV5-1	.	.	TRBJ2-1	CASASGGTAYNEQFF	TGCGCCAGCGCCTCGGGGGGGACAGCCTACAATGAGCAGTTCTTC
TRBV29-1	.	.	TRBJ2-3	CSGQLGLAADTQYF	TGCAGCGGCCAGCTAGGGCTAGCAGCGGATACGCAGTATTTT
TRBV10-1	once	.	TRBJ2-1	CASSETSRPFF	TGCGCCAGCAGTGAGACTAGCAGGCCGTTCTTC
TRBV30	.	.	TRBJ1-1	CARNRDNTEAFF	TGTGCCCGAAACAGGGATAACACTGAAGCTTTCTTT
TRBV28	.	.	TRBJ2-7	CASSLTQSYEQYF	TGTGCCAGCAGTTTAACTCAATCTTACGAGCAGTACTTC
TRBV5-1	.	.	TRBJ2-6	CASSLAAGIGGANVLTF	TGCGCCAGCAGCTTGGCCGCGGGGATAGGGGGGGCCAACGTCCTGACTTTC
TRBV20-1	.	.	TRBJ2-7	CSASGAYEQYF	TGCAGTGCTAGCGGGGCCTACGAGCAGTACTTC
TRBV2	.	.	TRBJ1-5	CASSETAYSNQPQHF	TGTGCCAGCAGTGAAACAGCTTATAGCAATCAGCCCCAGCATTTT
TRBV2	.	.	TRBJ2-3	CASRDSNTDTQYF	TGTGCCAGCCGGGACTCGAACACAGATACGCAGTATTTT
TRBV5-4	once	TRBD2	TRBJ2-5	CASSFGGDGTQYF	TGTGCCAGCAGCTTCGGGGGGGACGGGACCCAGTACTTC
TRBV2	.	.	TRBJ1-2	CASNNGYTF	TGTGCCAGCAACAATGGCTACACCTTC
TRBV14	few	TRBD2	TRBJ2-1	CASSQSAGAGNEQFF	TGTGCCAGCAGCCAATCCGCGGGAGCGGGCAATGAGCAGTTCTTC
TRBV5-8	.	.	TRBJ1-5	CASSLQNQPQHF	TGTGCCAGCAGCTTACAAAATCAGCCCCAGCATTTT
TRBV5-4	.	TRBD1	TRBJ1-2	CASSLNRGDYGYTF	TGTGCCAGCAGCTTGAACAGGGGTGACTATGGCTACACCTTC
TRBV5-6	.	.	TRBJ2-7	CASSEGGLYEQYF	TGTGCCAGCAGCGAGGGGGGGCTCTACGAGCAGTACTTC
TRBV5-8	.	.	TRBJ2-2	CASSLDFRDFTGELFF	TGTGCCAGCAGCTTGGACTTCCGGGACTTCACCGGGGAGCTGTTTTTT
TRBV15	.	TRBD1	TRBJ1-2	CATSRDAQGQFYGYTF	TGTGCCACCAGCAGAGATGCCCAGGGACAGTTCTATGGCTACACCTTC
TRBV6-4	.	TRBD1	TRBJ1-2	CASSERGDRGGYGYTF	TGTGCCAGCAGTGAAAGGGGAGACAGGGGCGGTTATGGCTACACCTTC
TRBV2	.	.	TRBJ1-2	CASSGSGTPFF	TGTGCCAGCAGTGGAAGCGGGACACCGTTCTTC
TRBV6-2/TRBV6-3	.	.	TRBJ2-3	CASSRGLERDTQYF	TGTGCCAGCAGCCGAGGACTGGAACGAGATACGCAGTATTTT
TRBV5-6	once	.	TRBJ2-7	CASSSWGSDYEQYF	TGTGCCAGCAGCTCCTGGGGCTCGGATTACGAGCAGTACTTC
TRBV7-8	.	TRBD2	TRBJ2-3	CASSPPSGRATDTQYF	TGTGCCAGCAGCCCCCCTAGCGGGAGGGCCACAGATACGCAGTATTTT
TRBV6-1	.	.	TRBJ2-6	CASSAPPGHLAGANVLTF	TGTGCCAGCAGTGCCCCACCGGGACACCTTGCCGGGGCCAACGTCCTGACTTTC
TRBV9	.	.	TRBJ2-3	CASSVVPTDTQYF	TGTGCCAGCAGCGTAGTCCCCACAGATACGCAGTATTTT
TRBV4-2	.	TRBD2	TRBJ2-7	CASSQGTLGLAAYEQYF	TGTGCCAGCAGCCAAGGGACCCTTGGACTAGCCGCCTACGAGCAGTACTTC
TRBV27	.	TRBD1	TRBJ1-2	CASSIAGTGFYGYTF	TGTGCCAGCAGTATTGCCGGGACAGGGTTCTATGGCTACACCTTC
TRBV4-1	.	.	TRBJ1-5	CASSQRTGKGNQPQHF	TGCGCCAGCAGCCAACGAACAGGGAAGGGCAATCAGCCCCAGCATTTT
TRBV27	.	.	TRBJ2-2	CASSFPGAFDTGELFF	TGTGCCAGCAGTTTTCCGGGGGCGTTTGACACCGGGGAGCTGTTTTTT
TRBV9	.	.	TRBJ2-3	CASSVEERERDTQYF	TGTGCCAGCAGCGTAGAGGAACGGGAGAGGGATACGCAGTATTTT
TRBV7-9	.	.	TRBJ2-3	CASSSKGPDTQYF	TGTGCCAGCAGCTCTAAGGGGCCAGATACGCAGTATTTT